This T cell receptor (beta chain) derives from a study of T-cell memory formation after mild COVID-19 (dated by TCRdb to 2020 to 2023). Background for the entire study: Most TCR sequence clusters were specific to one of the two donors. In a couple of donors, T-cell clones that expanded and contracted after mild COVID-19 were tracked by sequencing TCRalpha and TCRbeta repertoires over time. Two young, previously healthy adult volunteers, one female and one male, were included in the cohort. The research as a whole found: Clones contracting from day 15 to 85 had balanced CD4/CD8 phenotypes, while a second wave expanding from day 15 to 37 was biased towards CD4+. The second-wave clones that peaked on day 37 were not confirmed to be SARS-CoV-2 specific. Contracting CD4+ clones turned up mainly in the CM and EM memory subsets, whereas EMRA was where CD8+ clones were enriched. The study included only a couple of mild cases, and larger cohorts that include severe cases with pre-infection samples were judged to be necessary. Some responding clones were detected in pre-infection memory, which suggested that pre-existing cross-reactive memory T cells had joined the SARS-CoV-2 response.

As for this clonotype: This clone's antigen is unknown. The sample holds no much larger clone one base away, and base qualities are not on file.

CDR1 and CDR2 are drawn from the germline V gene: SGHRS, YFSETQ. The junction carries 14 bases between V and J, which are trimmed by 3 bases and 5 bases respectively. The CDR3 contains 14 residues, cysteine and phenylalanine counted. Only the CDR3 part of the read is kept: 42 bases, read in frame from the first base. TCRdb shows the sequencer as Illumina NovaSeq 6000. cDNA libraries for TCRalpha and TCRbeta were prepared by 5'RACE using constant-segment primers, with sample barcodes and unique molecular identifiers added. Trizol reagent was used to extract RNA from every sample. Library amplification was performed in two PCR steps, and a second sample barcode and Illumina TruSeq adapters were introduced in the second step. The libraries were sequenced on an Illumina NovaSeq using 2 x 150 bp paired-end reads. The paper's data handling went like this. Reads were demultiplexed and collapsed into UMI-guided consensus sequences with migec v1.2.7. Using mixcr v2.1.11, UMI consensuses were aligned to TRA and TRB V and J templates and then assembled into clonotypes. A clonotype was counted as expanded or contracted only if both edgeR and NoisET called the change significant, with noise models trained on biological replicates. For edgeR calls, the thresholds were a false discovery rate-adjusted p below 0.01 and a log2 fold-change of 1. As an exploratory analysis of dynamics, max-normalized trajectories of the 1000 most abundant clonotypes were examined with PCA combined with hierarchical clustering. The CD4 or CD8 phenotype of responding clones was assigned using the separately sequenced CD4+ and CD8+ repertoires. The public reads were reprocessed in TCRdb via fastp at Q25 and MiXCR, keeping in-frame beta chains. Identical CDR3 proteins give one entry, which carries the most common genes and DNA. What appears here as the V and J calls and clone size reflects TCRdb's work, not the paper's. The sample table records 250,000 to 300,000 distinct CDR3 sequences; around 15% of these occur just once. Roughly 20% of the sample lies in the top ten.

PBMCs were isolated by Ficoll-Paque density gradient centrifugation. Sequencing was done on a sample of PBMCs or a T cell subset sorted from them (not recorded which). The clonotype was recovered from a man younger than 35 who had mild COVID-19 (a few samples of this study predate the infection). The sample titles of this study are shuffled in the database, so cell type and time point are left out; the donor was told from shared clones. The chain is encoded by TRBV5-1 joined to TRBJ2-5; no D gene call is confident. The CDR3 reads CASSSRGGFETQYF. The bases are TGCGCCAGCAGCTCACGAGGTGGATTTGAGACCCAGTACTTC.